A selection of T cell receptor beta chains follows, all from one sample in a study of patients and donors after allogeneic stem cell transplantation. Each CDR3 protein is one row after TCRdb ran MiXCR on the RT-PCR reads. The table records 400,000 to 500,000 distinct CDR3 sequences, roughly 17% of them present only once. Sequencing was carried out using blood, either unsorted or a sorted T cell fraction (not recorded which). Receptor source: a human donor who was either an allogeneic HSCT recipient or a stem cell or donor lymphocyte infusion donor (not recorded which). It is not recorded whose cells these are; they may come from a transplant donor. CDR3s include the opening cysteine and the closing phenylalanine or tryptophan. Fields, in order: J gene, D gene, V gene, clone size, CDR3 protein, CDR3 DNA. The D gene is left open where the match is weak. Where a row states a size, it is once, few, many or the class of an expanded clone; other rows omit it.

J: TRBJ2-7; D: TRBD2; V: TRBV15; size: few; CDR3: CATSRDFPLTSSGFSYEQYF; DNA: TGTGCCACCAGCAGAGATTTCCCTTTAACTTCTAGCGGGTTCTCCTACGAGCAGTACTTC
J: TRBJ2-2; D: -; V: TRBV5-1; size: many; CDR3: CASSLASTSTGELFF; DNA: TGCGCCAGCAGCTTGGCCTCCACCTCGACCGGGGAGCTGTTTTTT
J: TRBJ2-7; D: TRBD2; V: TRBV5-1; size: -; CDR3: CASSVGSGSSYEQYF; DNA: TGCGCCAGCAGCGTGGGTAGCGGGAGCTCCTACGAGCAGTACTTC
J: TRBJ2-2; D: -; V: TRBV5-1; size: -; CDR3: CASSLGTPSGELFF; DNA: TGCGCCAGCAGCTTGGGGACTCCCTCGGGGGAGCTGTTTTTT
J: TRBJ2-3; D: TRBD2; V: TRBV4-1; size: few; CDR3: CASSQVVAGVSTDTQYF; DNA: TGCGCCAGCAGCCAAGTGGTAGCGGGAGTGAGCACAGATACGCAGTATTTT
J: TRBJ2-7; D: -; V: TRBV7-9; size: -; CDR3: CASSFREFAYEQYF; DNA: TGTGCCAGCAGCTTTCGAGAGTTCGCCTACGAGCAGTACTTC
J: TRBJ2-7; D: -; V: TRBV4-3; size: few; CDR3: CASSQDYRVTEQYF; DNA: TGCGCCAGCAGCCAAGATTACAGGGTTACCGAGCAGTACTTC
J: TRBJ1-2; D: -; V: TRBV7-9; size: many; CDR3: CASSSRDTNYGYTF; DNA: TGTGCCAGCAGCTCCCGGGACACCAACTATGGCTACACCTTC
J: TRBJ2-7; D: -; V: TRBV14; size: -; CDR3: CASSQVYPGRGEQYF; DNA: TGTGCCAGCAGCCAAGTTTACCCCGGGCGGGGCGAGCAGTACTTC
J: TRBJ2-1; D: -; V: TRBV20-1; size: few; CDR3: CSATASGAYNEQFF; DNA: TGCAGTGCGACCGCTAGTGGGGCCTACAATGAGCAGTTCTTC
J: TRBJ2-1; D: -; V: TRBV10-3; size: few; CDR3: CATLGTPPYNEQFF; DNA: TGTGCCACCCTCGGGACTCCTCCCTACAATGAGCAGTTCTTC
J: TRBJ1-4; D: -; V: TRBV3-1; size: few; CDR3: CASSGPEKLFF; DNA: TGTGCCAGCAGCGGGCCTGAAAAACTGTTTTTT
J: TRBJ1-5; D: -; V: TRBV4-3; size: -; CDR3: CASSLQRGGQPQHF; DNA: TGCGCCAGCAGCCTACAAAGGGGGGGACAGCCCCAGCATTTT
J: TRBJ2-7; D: TRBD1; V: TRBV5-1; size: -; CDR3: CASSLGQGVAEQYF; DNA: TGCGCCAGCAGCTTGGGACAGGGGGTAGCCGAGCAGTACTTC
J: TRBJ2-3; D: -; V: TRBV15; size: few; CDR3: CATSRGESADTQYF; DNA: TGTGCCACCAGCAGAGGGGAGAGCGCAGATACGCAGTATTTT
J: TRBJ2-7; D: TRBD2; V: TRBV5-1; size: few; CDR3: CASSPGTSGEYEQYF; DNA: TGCGCCAGCAGCCCCGGGACTAGCGGGGAATACGAGCAGTACTTC
J: TRBJ1-1; D: -; V: TRBV30; size: -; CDR3: CAWSYGRVLATEAFF; DNA: TGTGCCTGGAGTTACGGCAGGGTGCTGGCCACTGAAGCTTTCTTT
J: TRBJ2-2; D: TRBD1; V: TRBV6-1; size: few; CDR3: CASNQGQGAGELFF; DNA: TGTGCCAGCAACCAAGGTCAGGGGGCCGGGGAGCTGTTTTTT
J: TRBJ2-7; D: -; V: TRBV12-3/TRBV12-4; size: -; CDR3: CASSLAGEEIFTYEQYF; DNA: TGTGCCAGCAGTTTAGCGGGGGAGGAGATCTTCACCTACGAGCAGTACTTC
J: TRBJ1-5; D: -; V: TRBV12-3/TRBV12-4; size: -; CDR3: CASSLALYQPQHF; DNA: TGTGCCAGCAGTTTGGCCCTCTATCAGCCCCAGCATTTT